This paragraph reports one TCR beta chain. Its antigen remains unknown. The V end was cut by 3 bases, the J end by 8 bases, with 7 bases between. The CDR3 extends over 11 amino acids. From germline, CDR1 is MRHNA and CDR2 SNTAGT. This entry belongs to a study of CD8 T cells in Susac syndrome. General study findings and limits: Peak Susac CD8+ clonal expansion occurred in TEMRA cells and active patients.

An amount of RNA that ranged from roughly 0.5 to 1 ug was reverse transcribed with random hexamers. TCRdb redid the calling of the immunoSEQ multiplex PCR reads with MiXCR, one entry per CDR3 protein. The data hold around 85,000 distinct CDR3 sequences, with 95% observed a single time. The chain has TRBV6-4 and TRBJ1-1; a weak D match, TRBD1 (6 bases). This sequence was found in a human donor with Susac syndrome. Sequences were obtained from CD8+ T cells from PBMCs. CDR3 bases: TGTGCCAGCAGTGAGGGGGGCGAAGCTTTCTTT. Its protein is CASSEGGEAFF.